Described below is a single T cell receptor beta chain sequence and its context. Its antigen is still unknown. The PCR contained 60 Vbeta and 13 Jbeta primers. Using immunoSEQ multiplex PCR, the repertoire was profiled, and TCRdb retains in-frame clones only, with some absent. The repertoire holds under 300,000 clones, with around 90% as singletons. The data stem from a study of cytomegalovirus exposure and HLA in healthy donors. The study's findings and limits: Accurate predictions that matched the HLA-A and HLA-B alleles of most subjects were reportedly made from TCR beta sequences. An analysis was carried out at a later point. It showed that HLA-associated TCR beta chains were more clonally expanded than equally common non-associated chains. It was likely that a cluster of highly shared sequence variants was a sequencing artifact.

The V gene lost 4 bases and the J gene lost 0 bases, with 7 bases spanning the gap. Germline values: CDR1 MNHNS, CDR2 SASEGT. This CDR3 has 14 amino acids. The gene calls are TRBV6-1 and TRBJ1-3; D gene ambiguous. The clonotype comes from a girl under 10 years old in good health and CMV-seronegative. Material: PBMCs. The CDR3 DNA reads as TGTGCCAGCAGTGGGCTAGTCTCTGGAAACACCATATATTTT. Protein product: CASSGLVSGNTIYF.